Listed below are T cell receptor beta chains from one sample, sequenced in a study of T cell repertoires in cytomegalovirus infection. MiXCR, run by TCRdb on the reads, gives a single entry per CDR3 protein. The sample has about 400,000 distinct CDR3 sequences, over 15% seen once; the top ten hold 7.5% to 9%. The material sequenced was PBMCs. The origin of the receptors is a human donor in good health (CMV status not recorded). Some clones in this sample may be carry-over from other donors' samples. Each CDR3 is given with its conserved first and last residue. A D gene is named only where the DNA matches it firmly. Size values are once, few and many counts, or a class for expanded clones, and some rows have none.

13	TRBJ2-7	NA	TRBV6-2/TRBV6-3	NA	TGTGCCAGCAGTTTGAGACAGGTGGGCGAGCAGTACTTC	CASSLRQVGEQYF
15	TRBJ2-5	many	TRBV27	TRBD2	TGTGCCAGCAGTTGGGGGCTAGCGGGGGCGGAGACCCAGTACTTC	CASSWGLAGAETQYF
16	TRBJ2-2	few	TRBV3-1	NA	TGTGCCAGCAGCCAAGAGTTTAGCATCGACACCGGGGAGCTGTTTTTT	CASSQEFSIDTGELFF
14	TRBJ2-7	NA	TRBV19	NA	TGTGCCAGTAATCTTGCCCACGGGGGCGACGAGCAGTACTTC	CASNLAHGGDEQYF
15	TRBJ2-1	NA	TRBV15	NA	TGTGCCACCAGCAGAGATCCAGGAGGGTACAATGAGCAGTTCTTC	CATSRDPGGYNEQFF
16	TRBJ2-5	NA	TRBV2	TRBD2	TGTGCCAGCAGTGAAGCGCTAGCGGGTTATCAAGAGACCCAGTACTTC	CASSEALAGYQETQYF
16	TRBJ1-5	NA	TRBV4-1	NA	TGCGCCAGCAGCCAAGATCCGCTTGGGCCGAACCAGCCCCAGCATTTT	CASSQDPLGPNQPQHF
15	TRBJ2-5	NA	TRBV20-1	TRBD1	TGCAGTGCTAGGGCGGGACAGGGAATCCAAGAGACCCAGTACTTC	CSARAGQGIQETQYF
15	TRBJ2-7	NA	TRBV6-1	NA	TGTGCCAGCATGATAGACCGTGTGGGGTACTACGAGCAGTACTTC	CASMIDRVGYYEQYF
15	TRBJ1-5	NA	TRBV2	NA	TGTGCCAGCAGGCCAACCCGGACAGTAGGGCAGCCCCAGCATTTT	CASRPTRTVGQPQHF
14	TRBJ1-6	NA	TRBV19	NA	TGTGCCAGTAACCCAGGGTTTAGGAATTCACCCCTCCACTTT	CASNPGFRNSPLHF
14	TRBJ1-1	few	TRBV10-3	NA	TGTGCCATCAGTGATCGTCCGCAAAACAGTGAAGCTTTCTTT	CAISDRPQNSEAFF
13	TRBJ1-2	few	TRBV6-1	TRBD1	TGTGCCAGCACCGGGACAGGGAGTTTGGTCTACACCTTC	CASTGTGSLVYTF
11	TRBJ2-1	NA	TRBV14	NA	TGTGCCAGCAGCCAAGATCTTGAGCAGTTCTTC	CASSQDLEQFF
20	TRBJ1-1	NA	TRBV19	TRBD1	TGTGCCAGTAGTTCGCTCCCGATGGTCGGGGACAGGCGAATGAACACTGAAGCTTTCTTT	CASSSLPMVGDRRMNTEAFF
11	TRBJ2-7	few	TRBV11-2	NA	TGTGCCAGCAGCTTCATCGTTGAGCAATACTTC	CASSFIVEQYF
14	TRBJ2-7	many	TRBV7-2	NA	TGTGCCAGCAGCTTGTCCTTCTATGGGTACGAGCAGTACTTC	CASSLSFYGYEQYF
14	TRBJ2-7	NA	TRBV5-1	NA	TGCGCCAGCAGCCTAATTACAGGGTCCTACGAGCAGTACTTC	CASSLITGSYEQYF
17	TRBJ1-1	many	TRBV6-2/TRBV6-3	NA	TGTGCCAGCAGTTCCCAGCCCACAGGGAAAAGGAACACTGAAGCTTTCTTT	CASSSQPTGKRNTEAFF
15	TRBJ1-2	NA	TRBV15	NA	TGTGCCACCAGCAGAGCACCGAGTTCTATGTTAGGCTACACCTTC	CATSRAPSSMLGYTF
16	TRBJ2-1	NA	TRBV9	TRBD2	TGTGCCAGCAAAACATGGGCTAGCGGGAGTCGAAATGAGCAGTTCTTC	CASKTWASGSRNEQFF
14	TRBJ2-5	many	TRBV7-2	NA	TGTGCCAGCAGCTCGCAGAGGGGTTCGGAGACCCAGTACTTC	CASSSQRGSETQYF
11	TRBJ1-4	NA	TRBV11-2	NA	TGTGCCAGCAGCTTAGAGGGAATCCTGTTTTTT	CASSLEGILFF
12	TRBJ2-3	few	TRBV11-1	NA	TGTGCCAGCAGCCCTTCAGGGGCCCCGAAGTATTTT	CASSPSGAPKYF
14	TRBJ2-7	many	TRBV7-2	NA	TGTGCCAGCAGCTTAGGGGCCACCTCCTACGAGCAGTACTTC	CASSLGATSYEQYF
13	TRBJ1-6	NA	TRBV19	NA	TGTGCCAGTAGTACTCTAAGTAATTCACCCCTCCACTTT	CASSTLSNSPLHF
14	TRBJ1-1	few	TRBV5-1	NA	TGCGCCAGCAGCATAGACGGTAAAAACACTGAAGCTTTCTTT	CASSIDGKNTEAFF
15	TRBJ2-7	NA	TRBV9	NA	TGTGCCAGCAGCGTAGGGGCGGTTAGCTCCTACGAGCAGTACTTC	CASSVGAVSSYEQYF
15	TRBJ1-5	NA	TRBV28	NA	TGTGCCAGCAGCCCCGGTAGGGGAGGGGGTCAGCCCCAGCATTTT	CASSPGRGGGQPQHF
14	TRBJ2-1	NA	TRBV7-9	NA	TGTGCCAGCAGCTTCCCGGGACGGTACAATGAGCAGTTCTTC	CASSFPGRYNEQFF
16	TRBJ1-5	NA	TRBV19	NA	TGTGCCAGTAGTATTGGGGCAGGGGTATTCAATCAGCCCCAGCATTTT	CASSIGAGVFNQPQHF
15	TRBJ2-5	many	TRBV6-2/TRBV6-3	NA	TGTGCCAGCAGTCCCCGTAATGTCGACCAAGAGACCCAGTACTTC	CASSPRNVDQETQYF
13	TRBJ2-5	few	TRBV3-1	NA	TGTGCCAGCACACGGGGTGGAGTAGAGACCCAGTACTTC	CASTRGGVETQYF
13	TRBJ2-7	few	TRBV19	NA	TGTGCCAGTAGGGGACTCCGAGGTTACGAGCAGTACTTC	CASRGLRGYEQYF
13	TRBJ1-2	many	TRBV12-3/TRBV12-4	NA	TGTGCCAGCAGTTATTCGAGTAACTATGGCTACACCTTC	CASSYSSNYGYTF
14	TRBJ2-3	few	TRBV29-1	TRBD2	TGCAGCGTTGAAATTGGCGGGAGAACAGATACGCAGTATTTT	CSVEIGGRTDTQYF
12	TRBJ2-3	many	TRBV7-2	NA	TGTGCCTCCGCGGCCGGCACAGATACGCAGTATTTT	CASAAGTDTQYF
13	TRBJ1-1	many	TRBV7-8	NA	TGTGCCAGCAGCTTATTGACTTCAGGCGAAGCTTTCTTT	CASSLLTSGEAFF
17	TRBJ1-6	once	TRBV4-2	NA	TGTGCCAGCAGCCGGGGTTCCGGGACGGCCTATAATTCACCCCTCCACTTT	CASSRGSGTAYNSPLHF
15	TRBJ1-1	NA	TRBV4-1	NA	TGCGCCAGCAGCCAAAGGGCTGGGTCGGGCGGTGAAGCTTTCTTT	CASSQRAGSGGEAFF
16	TRBJ1-4	once	TRBV15	NA	TGTGCCACCAGCAGAGACCCGACCTTCTTTAATGAAAAACTGTTTTTT	CATSRDPTFFNEKLFF
15	TRBJ2-1	NA	TRBV29-1	TRBD2	TGCAGCGCCCCTCGGACTAGCGGTTCCTACAATGAGCAGTTCTTC	CSAPRTSGSYNEQFF
13	TRBJ2-5	NA	TRBV4-1	NA	TGCGCCAGCAGCCAACGCTGGGGTGAGACCCAGTACTTC	CASSQRWGETQYF
19	TRBJ2-1	many	TRBV7-8	TRBD1	TGTGCCAGCCGACCGTCGACAGACAGGGGGATGGGGTCCTACAATGAGCAGTTCTTC	CASRPSTDRGMGSYNEQFF
14	TRBJ2-3	few	TRBV3-1	NA	TGTGCCAGCAGCCAAGTGGGGTCGGCAGATACGCAGTATTTT	CASSQVGSADTQYF
14	TRBJ2-3	few	TRBV20-1	NA	TGCAGTGCTAGTACAAGCGCCCGCACAGATACGCAGTATTTT	CSASTSARTDTQYF
13	TRBJ2-3	few	TRBV12-3/TRBV12-4	TRBD2	TGTGCCAGCAGAAGGGACTACCGAGATACGCAGTATTTT	CASRRDYRDTQYF
15	TRBJ2-3	many	TRBV7-2	TRBD2	TGTGCCAGCAGGTCAGGGACTAGCGGGTCAGATACGCAGTATTTT	CASRSGTSGSDTQYF
13	TRBJ2-5	many	TRBV7-2	NA	TGTGCCAGCAGCTTAGGGACTCGAGAGACCCAGTACTTC	CASSLGTRETQYF
13	TRBJ2-2	many	TRBV7-6	NA	TGTGCCAGCAGCCTGAGGGCCACCGGGGAGCTGTTTTTT	CASSLRATGELFF
17	TRBJ2-1	many	TRBV6-2/TRBV6-3	NA	TGTGCCAGCAGTCCAATCCCCGGGACTGGATTATACAATGAGCAGTTCTTC	CASSPIPGTGLYNEQFF
14	TRBJ1-4	few	TRBV2	TRBD1	TGTGCCAGCAATGACAGGGGTCTTAATGAAAAACTGTTTTTT	CASNDRGLNEKLFF
12	TRBJ2-7	many	TRBV28	NA	TGTGCCAGCAGCGGACAGTTTTACGAGCAGTACTTC	CASSGQFYEQYF
12	TRBJ2-5	few	TRBV20-1	NA	TGCAGTGCTAGAGATCTAGGGGAGACCCAGTACTTC	CSARDLGETQYF
16	TRBJ2-7	NA	TRBV15	NA	TGTGCCACCAGCAGAGCTCGCCCACAGGTTAGGAGCGAGCAGTACTTC	CATSRARPQVRSEQYF